Shown below are 9 T cell receptor beta chains from a single sample sequenced in a study of CD8+CD57+ T cells in acquired aplastic anemia. Genomic DNA was employed as the template in profiling TCR beta VDJ and CDR3. TCRdb fed the reads into MiXCR, producing one record per CDR3 protein. The sample carries 400,000 to 500,000 distinct CDR3 sequences, about two thirds recorded once. The sequencing input was sorted CD4+, CD8+, or CD8+CD57+ T cells (not recorded which) from PBMCs. Receptor source: a human donor in good health, serving as a control.

About this clonotype itself: As the CDR3 is not closed by the conserved phenylalanine or tryptophan, this likely results from a read error. The rearrangement uses TRBV7-2 and TRBJ1-2; D not resolved. The germline V gene encodes CDR1 SGHTA and CDR2 FQGNSA. The CDR3 covers 14 residues. Written as DNA, the CDR3 is TGTGCCAGCAGCTTAAACAGCCTGGACTACGGCTACACCCTC. Amino acids: CASSLNSLDYGYTL.

V is TRBV7-6 and J is TRBJ1-3, with D perhaps matching TRBD1 (5 bases). V gave up 2 bases and J gave up 15 bases, with 23 bases separating them. Germline values: CDR1 SGHVS, CDR2 FNYEAQ. This CDR3 region has 15 residues. CDR3 region: CASSLRQGATEARYF. The CDR3, as DNA: TGTGCCAGCAGCTTACGGCAGGGTGCTACTGAAGCTAGATATTTT.

With respect to this clonotype: A much bigger clone sits one base away, suggesting this may be a read error. The chain couples TRBV6-6 to TRBJ2-5; 9 nucleotides agree with TRBD1. CDR3 length: 16 residues. Germline CDR1 is MNHNY and CDR2 is SVGAGI (reference sequence). J gave up 5 bases and V 0 bases, and 7 bases lay outside the gene matches. This chain's CDR3 is CASSYSGTGFLETQYF. The CDR3 bases are TGTGCCAGCAGTTACTCGGGGACAGGGTTCCTGGAGACCCAGTACTTC.

This clonotype was found many times. V usage is TRBV30 and J usage is TRBJ2-7; 9 bases match TRBD1. Germline trimming cut 0 bases from V and 13 bases from J; bases unmatched to any gene: 10. This CDR3 contains 13 residues. CDR1 and CDR2 (germline): GTSNPN, SVGIG (reference sequence). The CDR3 here is CAWSVAKGQGVYF. The CDR3 bases are TGTGCCTGGAGTGTGGCAAAGGGACAGGGCGTCTACTTC.

In this sample, this clonotype turned up once. As the CDR3 is not closed by the conserved phenylalanine or tryptophan, this likely results from a read error. It is unclear where the CDR3 begins or ends on the DNA, so no DNA is shown, and the CDR3 is as TCRdb lists it. The chain joins TRBV20-1 to TRBJ1-2. Germline CDR1 reads DFQATT; CDR2 reads SNEGSKA (reference sequence). Termini included, the CDR3 measures 9 amino acids. The CDR3 sequence is CSARYGHTL.

V is TRBV9 and J is TRBJ2-7, with no clear D. The germline V and J ends were trimmed by 5 bases and 4 bases, with 16 bases remaining between them. CDR3 length equals 14 residues. The germline V gene encodes CDR1 SGDLS and CDR2 YYNGEE. CDR3 sequence: CASSEGPSLYEQYF. DNA of the CDR3: TGTGCCAGCAGTGAAGGGCCGTCCCTTTACGAGCAGTACTTC.

Comment on this clonotype: The junction shows a germline mismatch at one end, possibly a read error. CDR3 sequence reads: CATSVDEERETHPPQHF. The CDR3 nucleotides are TGTGCCACCAGCGTAGATGAGGAAAGGGAGACACATCCGCCCCAGCATTTT. The gene calls are TRBV7-3 and TRBJ1-5; D remains ambiguous. The CDR3 length is 17 residues. The germline CDR1 and CDR2 sequences are SGHTA and FQGTGA.

There are many counts of this clonotype. The chain carries TRBV9 and TRBJ1-6; D not resolved. V lost 0 bases to trimming and J lost 0 bases, with 7 bases between them. Germline V gene data show CDR1 as SGDLS and CDR2 as YYNGEE. The CDR3 extends over 16 amino acids. The CDR3 loop reads CASSVESSSYNSPLHF. The CDR3 DNA reads TGTGCCAGCAGCGTAGAATCCTCCTCCTATAATTCACCCCTCCACTTT.

To note about this clonotype: A junction boundary mismatches the germline segment, possibly from a read error. The chain is built from TRBV29-1 and TRBJ2-3, with TRBD1 identical over 9 bases. Per the germline V gene, CDR1 is SQVTM and CDR2 is ANQGSEA. The CDR3 runs 14 residues. As DNA, the CDR3 is TGCAGCGTTGAGATTACAGGGGGCGGTGAAAAACAGTTTTTC. Translating it yields CSVEITGGGEKQFF.